This is a list of T cell receptor beta chains from one sample in a study of CD8 T cells in ankylosing spondylitis. TCRdb re-called the 5' RACE reads through MiXCR, storing one row per CDR3 protein. The table records about 130,000 distinct CDR3 sequences, around 9.3% of them present only once. The sequenced sample was blood, either unsorted or a sorted T cell fraction (not recorded which). Receptors originate from a male donor with ankylosing spondylitis or in good health (not recorded which). The CDR3 runs from the conserved cysteine through the conserved F or W.

v_call	j_call	cdr3_aa
TRBV6-1	TRBJ2-1	CASPRRNEQFF
TRBV29-1	TRBJ2-5	CSVPPPDRQETQYF
TRBV14	TRBJ2-7	CASSRGTSGSYEQYF
TRBV7-2	TRBJ1-5	CASSIQGAQHF
TRBV3-1	TRBJ2-2	CASSQEPPTSGNTGELFF
TRBV28	TRBJ1-5	CASSLVGAGPQHF
TRBV29-1	TRBJ2-2	CVTGTGNTGELFF
TRBV20-1	TRBJ2-3	CSLTRTSGRDTQYF
TRBV20-1	TRBJ2-7	CSASLAGYSYEQYF
TRBV25-1	TRBJ2-4	CASSEPGVGKNIQYF
TRBV7-3	TRBJ2-2	CASSLTGTGELFF
TRBV20-1	TRBJ2-3	CSASATSGRATDTQYF
TRBV7-3	TRBJ2-1	CASSSSRAVTYNEQFF
TRBV5-1	TRBJ1-2	CASSLGATGNYGYTF
TRBV12-3/TRBV12-4	TRBJ1-1	CASHLRGEAFF
TRBV20-1	TRBJ1-5	CSAREKYRRGNQPQHF
TRBV5-6	TRBJ2-1	CASSPLRKFDEQFF
TRBV20-1	TRBJ2-3	CSAPGGTGVADTQYF
TRBV24-1	TRBJ2-3	CATSDNEGDPEGSIPDTQYF
TRBV5-1	TRBJ2-1	CASTSTSSYNEQFF
TRBV7-8	TRBJ2-7	CASSSGTSGRYEQYF
TRBV5-1	TRBJ2-2	CASSASGTTGELFF
TRBV5-1	TRBJ2-3	CASRPVTSSSTDTQYF
TRBV11-2	TRBJ2-5	CASSSRTTTGNPRETQYF
TRBV5-1	TRBJ2-7	CASSVGVLLWDGTYEQYF
TRBV5-1	TRBJ2-5	CASSPPAVGAGVKETQYF
TRBV6-2/TRBV6-3	TRBJ2-2	CASTHPWNTGELFF
TRBV24-1	TRBJ2-1	CATSDSSTGSYNEQFF
TRBV15	TRBJ2-4	CATSESGLAKNIQYF
TRBV20-1	TRBJ2-3	CSARLRTGGDTQYF
TRBV20-1	TRBJ2-2	CSASGMNTGELFF
TRBV28	TRBJ2-1	CASSDRGEQFF
TRBV28	TRBJ2-1	CASSSGGREAYNEQFF
TRBV20-1	TRBJ1-5	CSARNAQRTNQPQHF
TRBV20-1	TRBJ2-1	CSTGTYNEQFF
TRBV18	TRBJ1-5	CASSPRPGDQPQHF
TRBV9	TRBJ2-1	CASSVQGAVEQFF
TRBV19	TRBJ1-2	CATTMADRGMYGYTF
TRBV19	TRBJ2-3	CASSIGDSTDTQYF
TRBV7-4	TRBJ2-7	CASSLEWDRGQSYSYEQYF
TRBV20-1	TRBJ2-3	CSAPLLDTQYF
TRBV4-3	TRBJ2-7	CASSQGSDRLYEQYF
TRBV20-1	TRBJ2-7	CSARDYLGGGYEQYF
TRBV6-2/TRBV6-3	TRBJ1-1	CASSYGEYTEAFF
TRBV20-1	TRBJ2-1	CSAGRGREGRGNEQFF